These T cell receptor beta chains were read from a single sample in a study of control samples from healthy donors and cancer patients. TCRdb keeps only in-frame clones here, not all; method: immunoSEQ multiplex PCR. The sample has about 84,000 clones, around 92% seen once. The specimen sequenced was blood. The receptors come from a man between 45 and 60 years old in good health. The CDR3 runs from the conserved cysteine through the conserved F or W. A D gene is named only where the DNA matches it firmly. Size tells how often a clone was seen (once, few, many) or the class of an expanded clone, and some rows leave it out.

J gene: TRBJ1-1; V gene: TRBV12-5; clone size: .; D gene: .; CDR3 protein: CASGSLNTEAFF; CDR3 DNA: TGTGCTAGTGGTTCATTAAACACTGAAGCTTTCTTT
J gene: TRBJ2-7; V gene: TRBV7-2; clone size: .; D gene: .; CDR3 protein: CASSRRVDEQYF; CDR3 DNA: TGTGCCAGCAGCCGCAGGGTCGACGAGCAGTACTTC
J gene: TRBJ1-5; V gene: TRBV7-9; clone size: .; D gene: TRBD1; CDR3 protein: CASSPGTEESNQPQHF; CDR3 DNA: TGTGCCAGCAGCCCCGGGACAGAAGAAAGCAATCAGCCCCAGCATTTT
J gene: TRBJ2-7; V gene: TRBV10-3; clone size: .; D gene: TRBD1; CDR3 protein: CAIRRGQGAAYEQYF; CDR3 DNA: TGTGCCATCAGACGAGGACAGGGGGCCGCCTACGAGCAGTACTTC
J gene: TRBJ1-1; V gene: TRBV5-1; clone size: .; D gene: .; CDR3 protein: CASSEPMNTEAFF; CDR3 DNA: TGCGCCAGCAGCGAGCCGATGAACACTGAAGCTTTCTTT
J gene: TRBJ1-2; V gene: TRBV24-1; clone size: once; D gene: .; CDR3 protein: CATSDIYGYTF; CDR3 DNA: TGTGCCACCAGTGATATCTATGGCTACACCTTC
J gene: TRBJ2-3; V gene: TRBV19; clone size: .; D gene: .; CDR3 protein: CASSIISFGVSSTDTQYF; CDR3 DNA: TGTGCCAGTAGTATTATTTCCTTTGGGGTATCTAGCACAGATACGCAGTATTTT
J gene: TRBJ2-5; V gene: TRBV9; clone size: .; D gene: TRBD1; CDR3 protein: CASSVSQGHGETQYF; CDR3 DNA: TGTGCCAGCAGCGTATCACAGGGGCACGGGGAGACCCAGTACTTC
J gene: TRBJ2-2; V gene: TRBV5-1; clone size: .; D gene: .; CDR3 protein: CASSLELDGELFF; CDR3 DNA: TGCGCCAGCAGCTTGGAACTGGACGGGGAGCTGTTTTTT
J gene: TRBJ1-2; V gene: TRBV29-1; clone size: .; D gene: .; CDR3 protein: CSVLQGGEDGYTF; CDR3 DNA: TGCAGCGTCTTACAGGGTGGAGAAGATGGCTACACCTTC
J gene: TRBJ1-6; V gene: TRBV6-5; clone size: .; D gene: .; CDR3 protein: CASKGQGRWPLHF; CDR3 DNA: TGTGCCAGCAAGGGTCAGGGGAGGTGGCCCCTCCACTTT
J gene: TRBJ2-2; V gene: TRBV30; clone size: .; D gene: .; CDR3 protein: CASLLRLATGELFF; CDR3 DNA: TGTGCCTCCCTCTTACGCTTGGCCACCGGGGAGCTGTTTTTT
J gene: TRBJ1-5; V gene: TRBV12-3/TRBV12-4; clone size: .; D gene: .; CDR3 protein: CASSLGQNQPQHF; CDR3 DNA: TGTGCCAGCAGTTTAGGACAGAATCAGCCCCAGCATTTT
J gene: TRBJ1-1; V gene: TRBV6-5; clone size: .; D gene: .; CDR3 protein: CASSSGTWNTEAFF; CDR3 DNA: TGTGCCAGCAGTTCCGGGACGTGGAACACTGAAGCTTTCTTT
J gene: TRBJ2-5; V gene: TRBV24-1; clone size: .; D gene: TRBD2; CDR3 protein: CATSDAGLAGVKQETQYF; CDR3 DNA: TGTGCCACCAGTGATGCGGGACTAGCGGGGGTTAAACAAGAGACCCAGTACTTC
J gene: TRBJ2-2; V gene: TRBV18; clone size: .; D gene: .; CDR3 protein: CASSPPFHPATGELFF; CDR3 DNA: TGTGCCAGCTCACCACCGTTCCATCCCGCCACCGGGGAGCTGTTTTTT
J gene: TRBJ1-1; V gene: TRBV2; clone size: .; D gene: .; CDR3 protein: CASVAGYEAFF; CDR3 DNA: TGTGCCAGCGTGGCGGGCTACGAAGCTTTCTTT
J gene: TRBJ2-6; V gene: TRBV7-9; clone size: .; D gene: TRBD2; CDR3 protein: CASSFSGAYSGANVLTF; CDR3 DNA: TGTGCCAGCAGCTTCAGCGGGGCCTACTCTGGGGCCAACGTCCTGACTTTC
J gene: TRBJ2-2; V gene: TRBV7-2; clone size: .; D gene: .; CDR3 protein: CASSRTVAGELFF; CDR3 DNA: TGTGCCAGCAGCCGTACAGTTGCCGGGGAGCTGTTTTTT
J gene: TRBJ1-1; V gene: TRBV5-6; clone size: .; D gene: .; CDR3 protein: CASSLRGSSAFF; CDR3 DNA: TGTGCCAGCAGCCTGAGAGGAAGCTCAGCTTTCTTT
J gene: TRBJ1-3; V gene: TRBV5-8; clone size: .; D gene: TRBD1; CDR3 protein: CASSFGGDSYSGNTIYF; CDR3 DNA: TGTGCCAGCAGCTTTGGTGGGGACAGCTACTCTGGAAACACCATATATTTT
J gene: TRBJ1-2; V gene: TRBV6-6; clone size: .; D gene: .; CDR3 protein: CASRNEGGGYTF; CDR3 DNA: TGTGCCAGCAGAAATGAGGGAGGGGGCTACACCTTC
J gene: TRBJ2-7; V gene: TRBV10-2; clone size: .; D gene: .; CDR3 protein: CASSDQGRTNEQYF; CDR3 DNA: TGCGCCAGCAGTGACCAGGGGAGAACCAACGAGCAGTACTTC
J gene: TRBJ2-3; V gene: TRBV5-6; clone size: .; D gene: TRBD1; CDR3 protein: CASSWGTGGDTQYF; CDR3 DNA: TGTGCCAGCAGCTGGGGGACAGGTGGAGATACGCAGTATTTT
J gene: TRBJ1-1; V gene: TRBV19; clone size: .; D gene: .; CDR3 protein: CASSIEPRGRTEAFF; CDR3 DNA: TGTGCCAGTAGTATAGAACCCAGGGGACGGACTGAAGCTTTCTTT